The 30 T cell receptor beta chains below all came from one sample that was sequenced in a study of cytotoxic CD8 clonotypes in ibrutinib-treated CLL. Profiled with immunoSEQ multiplex PCR; TCRdb holds only in-frame clones, not every one. Of about 140,000 clones listed, under 95% are singletons. The sequences come from PBMCs, collected after 12 months of ibrutinib treatment. The receptors originated from a human donor with chronic lymphocytic leukemia.

V is TRBV6-6 and J is TRBJ2-5; 7 nucleotides line up with TRBD2. Germline assignment: CDR1 MNHNY and CDR2 SVGAGI (reference sequence). This CDR3 spans 15 amino acids. The V and J ends lost 6 bases and 1 base, in that order; junction bases with no gene match: 8. This chain's CDR3 is CASSLDASGQETQYF. The CDR3 DNA reads as TGTGCCAGCAGCCTAGATGCTAGCGGCCAAGAGACCCAGTACTTC.

In nucleotides, the CDR3 is TGTGCCAGCTCACCACGCGTGGCCGGGACAGGGCCCCCCTACGAGCAGTACTTC. Its translation: CASSPRVAGTGPPYEQYF. The V and J genes are TRBV18 and TRBJ2-7; 9 nucleotides align to TRBD1. The V gene's germline CDR1 is KGHSH and CDR2 LQKENI. The CDR3 has 18 residues. J lost 2 bases, V lost 1 base, and 12 bases had no gene match.

This clone was recorded only once. The chain couples TRBV5-1 to TRBJ1-4; 10 bases line up with TRBD1. With 3 bases clipped from V and 4 bases from J, the junction kept 3 bases outside the gene matches. CDR1 is SGHRS and CDR2 is YFSETQ in the germline V gene. This CDR3 has 15 residues. The CDR3 loop reads CASSSGQGGNEKLFF. In DNA form, the CDR3 reads TGCGCCAGCAGCTCCGGACAGGGGGGTAATGAAAAACTGTTTTTT.

The DNA for the CDR3 is TGTGCCAGCAGCTTGGTGGGGGGTCCGTACTTC. Translation gives CASSLVGGPYF. This sequence joins TRBV5-8 and TRBJ2-7, with a tentative D call TRBD2 (6 bases). The germline V gene encodes CDR1 SGHTS and CDR2 YDEGEE. V dropped 0 bases and J dropped 12 bases, with 10 bases sitting between them. The CDR3 extends over 11 amino acids.

The chain carries TRBV28 and TRBJ2-7; a possible D gene is TRBD2 (5 bases). With 6 bases removed from V and 0 bases from J, the gap between germline ends came to 12 bases. Per germline, CDR1 MDHEN and CDR2 SYDVKM. The CDR3 runs to 14 residues. The CDR3: CASRGPGLSYEQYF. CDR3 nucleotides: TGTGCCAGCAGAGGCCCCGGACTCTCCTACGAGCAGTACTTC.

In the case of this clone: At one end, the junction sequence differs from germline, possibly due to a read error. The chain employs TRBV7-7 and TRBJ2-6; TRBD1 aligns across 7 bases. This CDR3 region has 16 residues. Germline CDR1 and CDR2: SSHAT and FNYEAQ (reference sequence). The DNA for the CDR3 is TGTGCTAGCAGCCCAATACAGGGGTTCGGGGCCAACGTCCTGACTTTC. Translated: CASSPIQGFGANVLTF.

The chain has TRBV28 and TRBJ2-1, with 11 positions matching TRBD1. Germline V gives CDR1 MDHEN, CDR2 SYDVKM. The J segment lost 8 bases and the V segment lost 7 bases, leaving 7 bases of the junction unmatched. The CDR3 totals 14 residues. The CDR3 here is CASTRPGQGDEQFF. The CDR3 DNA reads TGTGCCAGCACCAGACCGGGACAGGGGGATGAGCAGTTCTTC. Full variable domain (rest looked up from reference TRBV28 and TRBJ2-1): DVKVTQSSRYLVKRTGEKVFLECVQDMDHENMFWYRQDPGLGLRLIYFSYDVKMKEKGDIPEGYSVSREKKERFSLILESASTNQTSMYLCASTRPGQGDEQFFGPGTRLTVL.

The V and J genes are TRBV29-1 and TRBJ2-1; D gene uncertain. The CDR3 is 11 amino acids. Germline-derived CDR1 and CDR2 are SQVTM and ANQGSEA. V was clipped by 5 bases and J by 9 bases, with 11 bases between them. The CDR3 bases are TGCAGCGTTAGTAAGGGTGGTGAGCAGTTCTTC. This translates into CSVSKGGEQFF.

The chain joins TRBV5-8 to TRBJ2-1; no firm D call. V was shortened by 6 bases and J by 8 bases, with 15 bases between the two germline ends. The CDR3 loop spans 13 amino acids. Germline loops: CDR1 SGHTS, CDR2 YDEGEE. The CDR3 DNA reads as TGTGCCAGCATCTTACGAGTAGGCCATGAGCAGTTCTTC. This sequence encodes CASILRVGHEQFF.

This CDR3 is CACTLIGITTSGNTIYF. The CDR3 DNA reads as TGTGCCTGCACACTGATCGGGATCACTACCTCTGGAAACACCATATATTTT. The chain uses TRBV30 and TRBJ1-3; D remains ambiguous. Trimming pared 6 bases from V and 0 bases from J, leaving 21 bases between. Per germline, CDR1 GTSNPN and CDR2 SVGIG (reference sequence). The CDR3 sequence is 17 residues long.

The V call is TRBV19, the J call TRBJ1-5; D unclear. The V end lost 6 bases, the J end lost 5 bases, and 20 bases lay between the germline ends. The CDR3 sequence is 16 residues long. Per germline, CDR1 LNHDA and CDR2 SQIVND (reference sequence). The DNA of the CDR3 is TGTGCCAGTAGAACAGAAGGTTCCCCCAACTATCAGCCCCAGCATTTT. It yields the protein CASRTEGSPNYQPQHF.

On this clone: Other nucleotide sequences from this sample produce the same CDR3. This chain joins TRBV4-2 and TRBJ2-7, with D hard to call. Germline lookup yields CDR1 LGHNA and CDR2 YNFKEQ. Trimming cost V 0 bases and J 7 bases, with 4 bases left between them. This CDR3 has 11 amino acids. Here the CDR3 DNA reads TGTGCCAGCAGCCAAGATTCAGAGCAGTACTTC. This sequence encodes CASSQDSEQYF.

In this sample, this clone turned up a few times. The CDR3 here is CASSLEGAEQFF. Written as DNA, the CDR3 is TGCGCCAGCAGCTTGGAGGGAGCTGAGCAGTTCTTC. This chain uses TRBV5-1 with TRBJ2-1, with a tentative D call TRBD2 (5 bases). The CDR3 length is 12 residues. The V gene's germline CDR1 is SGHRS and CDR2 YFSETQ. Trimming shortened V by 0 bases and J by 9 bases, and 7 bases separated the two germline ends.

V usage is TRBV4-2 and J usage is TRBJ1-4; D is unresolved. Germline CDR1 LGHNA, CDR2 YNFKEQ. The ends were cut back, 0 bases at V and 0 bases at J, with 11 bases in the middle. This CDR3 has 17 amino acids. CDR3 sequence: CASSQDRAASTNEKLFF. The CDR3 DNA reads TGTGCCAGCAGCCAAGATAGGGCAGCCTCAACTAATGAAAAACTGTTTTTT.

The J gene is TRBJ2-1, the V gene TRBV28; D not certain. V was pared by 1 base and J by 10 bases, with 20 bases between. The CDR3 extends over 16 amino acids. Germline V CDR1 and CDR2: MDHEN, SYDVKM. In DNA form, the CDR3 reads TGTGCCAGCAGTTTATTTCTTACCCCGGCCGAGCCAGAGCAGTTCTTC. Translated: CASSLFLTPAEPEQFF. The entire variable domain, with the rest obtained from reference TRBV28 and TRBJ2-1, is as follows: DVKVTQSSRYLVKRTGEKVFLECVQDMDHENMFWYRQDPGLGLRLIYFSYDVKMKEKGDIPEGYSVSREKKERFSLILESASTNQTSMYLCASSLFLTPAEPEQFFGPGTRLTVL.

This clone was counted once. This chain connects TRBV28 to TRBJ2-7; 12 nucleotides agree with TRBD2. Germline V gives CDR1 MDHEN, CDR2 SYDVKM. This CDR3 region has 19 residues. Trimming removed 4 bases from V and 5 bases from J; junction bases left unmatched: 18. CDR3 sequence (DNA): TGTGCCAGCAGTTCGATCCCGGGACGGGCGACTAGCGGGAGCCACGAGCAGTACTTC. Translation: CASSSIPGRATSGSHEQYF. The full variable domain, in which reference TRBV28 and TRBJ2-7 provide the parts outside the CDR3, is DVKVTQSSRYLVKRTGEKVFLECVQDMDHENMFWYRQDPGLGLRLIYFSYDVKMKEKGDIPEGYSVSREKKERFSLILESASTNQTSMYLCASSSIPGRATSGSHEQYFGPGTRLTVT.

The genes are TRBV9 and TRBJ2-1; 13 bases match TRBD2. The CDR3 contains 15 residues. After removal of 2 bases from V and 10 bases from J, the junction contained 6 bases not matched to a gene. From germline, CDR1 is SGDLS and CDR2 YYNGEE. This CDR3 reads CASSVGLAGVDEQFF. The CDR3 nucleotides read TGTGCCAGCAGCGTCGGACTAGCGGGAGTAGACGAGCAGTTCTTC.

This chain joins TRBV5-4 and TRBJ2-5; D is possibly TRBD2 (5 bases). The germline V gene has CDR1 SGHNT and CDR2 YYREEE (reference sequence). Trimming stripped 5 bases from V and 1 base from J, with 15 bases between. The CDR3 length is 15 residues. CDR3 amino acids: CASSSGKGPQETQYF. The CDR3 DNA follows: TGTGCCAGCAGTTCGGGAAAGGGCCCCCAAGAGACCCAGTACTTC.

This chain joins TRBV10-3 and TRBJ1-1; the D gene is possibly TRBD1 (5 bases). Germline assignment: CDR1 ENHRY and CDR2 SYGVKD. The V end was cut by 0 bases, the J end by 8 bases, with 16 bases between. This CDR3 is built from 15 residues. The CDR3, as DNA: TGTGCCATCAGTGAGTCGTTCGAGGGGTACGGAGAAGCTTTCTTT. It translates to CAISESFEGYGEAFF.

This rearrangement joins TRBV7-9 to TRBJ1-2, with 9 bases identical to TRBD1. The CDR3 runs 15 residues. V shed 6 bases, J shed 5 bases, and the junction held 10 bases outside the gene matches. Germline CDR1 SEHNR, CDR2 FQNEAQ (reference sequence). The CDR3 coding sequence is TGTGCCAGCAGTTATTACAGGGGGCTGCGGTATGGCTACACCTTC. This translates into CASSYYRGLRYGYTF.

The chain is built from TRBV5-1 and TRBJ2-7; the match to TRBD1 covers 8 bases. With V trimmed by 6 bases and J by 3 bases, 8 bases remained unmatched. CDR1 is SGHRS, CDR2 YFSETQ, per germline. The CDR3 loop spans 14 amino acids. As DNA, the CDR3 is TGCGCCAGCAAAGGACAGGGAGGAATCTACGAGCAGTACTTC. Translating it yields CASKGQGGIYEQYF.

This clone was observed once. The CDR3 DNA reads TGTGCCAGTAGTATTAGCTCAATCTCCGGCAATGAGCAGTTCTTC. It encodes CASSISSISGNEQFF. This chain connects TRBV19 to TRBJ2-1; D is undetermined. Between the trimmed V and J ends, which lost 3 bases and 6 bases, there was a span of 15 bases. This CDR3 is 15 amino acids long. Germline loops: CDR1 LNHDA, CDR2 SQIVND (reference sequence).

This clone was detected once. This sequence joins TRBV2 and TRBJ2-2; D possibly matches TRBD1 or TRBD2 (5 bases each). The CDR3 sequence is 14 residues long. Deletions cut 6 bases from V and 3 bases from J, with 11 bases between. Germline CDR1 reads SNHLY; CDR2 reads FYNNEI. The CDR3 protein is CASSGTEYTGELFF. In DNA, the CDR3 is TGTGCCAGCAGCGGGACGGAATACACCGGGGAGCTGTTTTTT.

This chain uses TRBV19 with TRBJ1-5; perhaps TRBD1 as D (5 bases). Trimming cost V 3 bases and J 1 base, with 16 bases left between them. The CDR3 sequence is 17 residues long. Germline V lookup: CDR1 LNHDA, CDR2 SQIVND (reference sequence). This chain's CDR3 is CASSIPLVGGSNQPQHF. In DNA, the CDR3 is TGTGCCAGTAGTATCCCACTAGTGGGGGGAAGCAATCAGCCCCAGCATTTT.

The V gene is TRBV28, the J gene TRBJ2-1; D might be TRBD2 (5 bases). This CDR3 spans 15 amino acids. V lost 2 bases and J lost 12, with 20 bases in between. Germline V gene data show CDR1 as MDHEN and CDR2 as SYDVKM. In DNA, the CDR3 is TGTGCCAGCAGTTTAAGGCGGACTCTCCGTCATGGGCAGTTCTTC. Translation: CASSLRRTLRHGQFF.

The chain links TRBV4-1 to TRBJ1-5; no clear D gene. The germline CDR1 and CDR2 sequences are MGHRA and YSYEKL. V was cut by 1 base and J by 1 base, with 11 bases left in between. The CDR3 has 16 residues. The CDR3 region has the DNA TGCGCCAGCAGCCAAGGTGAGGATATCAGCAATCAGCCCCAGCATTTT. Protein sequence: CASSQGEDISNQPQHF.

V gene TRBV19 combines with J gene TRBJ1-2; 9 bases match TRBD1. CDR1 and CDR2 (germline): LNHDA, SQIVND (reference sequence). The CDR3 consists of 14 residues. V shed 9 bases, J shed 4 bases, and the junction held 9 bases outside the gene matches. The CDR3 nucleotides are TGTGCCAGCGACCCTGGACAGGGGATCTATGGCTACACCTTC. It specifies CASDPGQGIYGYTF.

The chain carries TRBV18 and TRBJ2-7; D is possibly TRBD2 (6 bases). V shed 2 bases and J shed 6 bases, with 20 bases lying between them. The CDR3 has 16 amino acids. Germline V CDR1 and CDR2: KGHSH, LQKENI. In DNA form, the CDR3 reads TGTGCCAGCTCACCAGAAGGCGGGAACTCCCTCTCCGAGCAGTACTTC. Translating gives CASSPEGGNSLSEQYF.

This clone appeared a few times. The rearrangement uses TRBV9 and TRBJ2-1, with D uncertain. Germline lookup yields CDR1 SGDLS and CDR2 YYNGEE. V was cut by 0 bases and J by 4 bases, with 20 bases left in between. CDR3 size: 18 residues. Written as DNA, the CDR3 is TGTGCCAGCAGCGTAGAGCTTGCTGGGTCAGTGGGTTACAATGAGCAGTTCTTC. Its protein is CASSVELAGSVGYNEQFF.

The chain uses TRBV14 and TRBJ2-5; 8 positions agree with TRBD1. Unmatched junction bases numbered 8, after V lost 3 bases and J lost 5 bases. CDR1 is SGHDN and CDR2 is FVKESK in the germline V gene. The length of the CDR3 is 15 residues. The CDR3 bases are TGTGCCAGCAGCCAGAGGACAGGGCAGAGGGAGACCCAGTACTTC. Its translation: CASSQRTGQRETQYF.